This TCR beta chain was identified during a study of graft-versus-host responses after intestinal transplantation (dated by TCRdb to about 2021). Some background on the complete study: Multivisceral, liver-intestinal, or isolated intestinal transplants were received by the recipients. Every recipient was given anti-thymocyte globulin induction, followed by around three years of maintenance tacrolimus and steroids. After intestinal transplantation, graft-versus-host and host-versus-graft alloreactive T cell clones were followed in the graft, circulation and bone marrow using bulk TCR-beta CDR3 sequencing. Alloreactive clones were identified by sequencing pre-transplant mixed lymphocyte reaction products and comparing them with unstimulated pre-transplant donor and recipient T cells. The cohort enrolled approximately 24 intestinal transplant recipients including one retransplant, and 3 patients lacking pretransplant specimens were excluded. A peak of at least 4% donor T cells among recipient peripheral blood mononuclear cells was the definition used for donor T cell macrochimerism. Instead of going to the commercial service, samples from a few later patients were sequenced in-house on an Illumina MiSeq and processed with MiXCR. Overall study results and their limits: The relatively low number and heterogeneity of intestinal transplant patients limited the conclusions. In patients with donor T cell macrochimerism, the allografts had high GvH to HvG T cell clonal ratios. GvH clones were detected in recipient bone marrow, and some appeared earlier in ileal mucosa or blood, consistent with an intestinal mucosal origin. Peak levels of circulating GvH clones were associated with declines in HvG clones early after transplant.

Here V drops 2 bases and J drops 2 bases, and the junction holds 7 bases not matched to any gene. Its CDR3 holds 16 amino acids, cysteine through phenylalanine. Of all the DNA, just the CDR3 is kept, 48 bases in frame from base 1. Per the germline V gene, LGHNA is the CDR1 and YNFKEQ is the CDR2. Libraries were constructed by the immunoSEQ multiplex PCR assay. For most patients, genomic DNA was isolated using the Qiagen DNeasy Blood and Tissue Kit and was shipped frozen to Adaptive Biotechnologies for TCR sequencing. Adaptive Biotechnologies carried out high-throughput TCR-beta CDR3 sequencing of genomic DNA for most patients. In the source study's methods: TCR sequencing data for over 15 patients were retrieved from Adaptive's ImmunoSEQ software; a few other patients were processed with MiXCR and VDJtools. To correct CD4 versus CD8 sorting errors, any sequence found in both subsets at a frequency ratio below 5:1 was removed. CDR3 nucleotide sequences shared between donor and recipient were removed because the origin of such sequences could not be assigned. Alloreactive clones required at least 2-fold expansion over unstimulated cells and minimum CFSE-low frequency of 0.002% (template counts) or 0.001% (read counts). Clones detected in sequenced pre-transplant spleen, lymph node, or MLR CFSE-low populations of the donor or recipient were defined as mappable. Cumulative frequency of alloreactive clones was calculated as a percentage of all sequences weighted by copy number. Here the immuneACCESS table is served through TCRdb, limited to in-frame sequences with V and J called. Missing clones are a known gap in these copies; in checked studies unresolved V genes cover under half, and the rest lacks a known reason. The DNA gave D and trimming, while V, J and clone size come from that table. A total of over 45,000 clones appear in this sample, 80% to 90% of them only once. The biggest ten clones account for 0.5% to 0.65% of the sample.

Details on this clone: Its target antigen remains unknown. Base qualities are not provided; no much larger clone lies one nucleotide away.

This specimen's time point label, interpreted: cells obtained before transplantation from donor or recipient. CD3+CD4+ and CD3+CD8+ populations were FACS-sorted from unstimulated pre-transplant donor and recipient cells taken from spleen or lymph nodes. This sequence was found in a human donor who was the organ donor for an intestinal transplant. Rearrangement joined TRBV4-2 to TRBJ2-3, and TRBD2 matches 7 of the central bases. Sequencing was performed on unstimulated CD4+ T cells sorted from spleen or lymph node cells, taken before transplant. The DNA is as follows: TGTGCCAGCAGCCAAAATGAAGCGGGACTCACAGATACGCAGTATTTT. This codes for CASSQNEAGLTDTQYF.